These 27 T cell receptor beta chains share one sample of origin, sequenced in a study of shared clonotypes between healthy human individuals. Generated by immunoSEQ multiplex PCR, the TCRdb table keeps only in-frame clones and is missing some. In the table there are about a million clones, around 76% of which are singletons. The specimen sequenced was memory CD4+ T cells sorted from blood. Noted subset: CD45RA-negative fraction. The receptor source for this set is a man aged 18 to 30 in good health.

This sequence joins TRBV5-1 and TRBJ2-1; TRBD1 agrees at 7 bases. This CDR3 spans 16 amino acids. The V and J ends lost 5 bases and 0 bases, in that order; junction bases with no gene match: 8. CDR1 and CDR2 from the germline V gene are SGHRS and YFSETQ. CDR3 residues: CASRKFQGVSYNEQFF. CDR3 sequence (DNA): TGCGCCAGCAGAAAGTTTCAGGGGGTCTCCTACAATGAGCAGTTCTTC.

On this clone: The sample holds other DNA sequences that translate to the same CDR3. This chain uses TRBV7-2 with TRBJ2-7; D tentatively reads TRBD1 or TRBD2 (5 bases each). This CDR3 contains 13 residues. V lost 1 base to trimming and J lost 6 bases, with 10 bases between them. The germline V gene encodes CDR1 SGHTA and CDR2 FQGNSA. The CDR3 coding sequence is TGTGCCAGCAGCTTAGTGGGGGTTGGCGAGCAGTACTTC. Translating gives CASSLVGVGEQYF.

The table lists this clone with a count of one. This rearrangement joins TRBV6-6 to TRBJ2-1; 7 nucleotides align to TRBD2. Germline V gene sequence: CDR1 MNHNY, CDR2 SVGAGI (reference sequence). This CDR3 has 15 residues. J was trimmed by 10 bases and V by 1 base; bases with no gene match: 10. The CDR3 region is CASSYYGGGRGEQFF. In DNA, the CDR3 is TGTGCCAGCAGTTACTACGGCGGGGGAAGGGGAGAGCAGTTCTTC.

The chain employs TRBV7-6 and TRBJ2-5, with D unclear. The CDR3 loop spans 14 amino acids. Trimming left V 0 bases short and J 0 bases short, with 5 bases between. Germline V gene sequence: CDR1 SGHVS, CDR2 FNYEAQ. This CDR3 reads CASSLADDQETQYF. The CDR3 DNA sequence: TGTGCCAGCAGCTTAGCGGATGACCAAGAGACCCAGTACTTC.

This clone turned up a few times. This sequence joins TRBV7-2 and TRBJ2-3; D is unresolved. Trimming took off 5 bases at V and 2 bases at J, with 11 bases between the two ends. Germline assignment: CDR1 SGHTA and CDR2 FQGNSA. The CDR3 length is 14 residues. CDR3 coding DNA: TGTGCCAGCAGCCCGGTGTACTTCACAGATACGCAGTATTTT. Amino acid sequence: CASSPVYFTDTQYF.

The chain links TRBV27 to TRBJ2-6, with 10 positions matching TRBD1. V was clipped by 1 base and J by 4 bases; unmatched bases: 7. The CDR3 extends over 18 amino acids. In germline, CDR1 is MNHEY, CDR2 SMNVEV (reference sequence). The CDR3 coding sequence is TGTGCCAGCAGTTTATGGGGGACAGGGGAAGCCGGGGCCAACGTCCTGACTTTC. It encodes CASSLWGTGEAGANVLTF.

CDR3 loop: CASSQNLNTEAFF. The CDR3 DNA is TGTGCCAGCAGTCAAAACTTGAACACTGAAGCTTTCTTT. This chain connects TRBV25-1 to TRBJ1-1, with unresolved D. The CDR3 consists of 13 residues. Germline V CDR1 and CDR2: MGHDK, SYGVNS. The V and J ends lost 5 bases and 0 bases respectively, with 7 bases between them.

This chain uses TRBV6-6 with TRBJ2-2, with TRBD2 as a possible D gene (5 bases). Germline V gene sequence: CDR1 MNHNY, CDR2 SVGAGI (reference sequence). The CDR3 length is 14 residues. V was clipped by 5 bases and J by 0 bases, with 7 bases between them. CDR3 amino acids: CASSHGTNTGELFF. For the CDR3, the DNA is TGTGCCAGCAGTCACGGGACGAACACCGGGGAGCTGTTTTTT.

The gene calls are TRBV30 and TRBJ2-3; D might be TRBD1 (5 bases). Trimming removed 4 bases at V and 0 bases at J, with 11 bases between. The CDR3 totals 14 residues. Germline CDR1 and CDR2: GTSNPN and SVGIG (reference sequence). The CDR3 protein is CAWTAGISTDTQYF. In nucleotides, the CDR3 is TGTGCCTGGACGGCAGGGATAAGCACAGATACGCAGTATTTT.

V is TRBV12-5 and J is TRBJ2-7; D is undetermined. CDR3 length equals 11 residues. The V gene's germline CDR1 is LGHNT and CDR2 FRNRAP. Trimming cost V 6 bases and J 5 bases, with 8 bases left between them. DNA of the CDR3: TGTGCTAGTGGCCGATTGGACGAGCAGTACTTC. It translates to CASGRLDEQYF.

This chain joins TRBV5-8 and TRBJ1-5; TRBD1 is a possible D gene (5 bases). Trimming took off 4 bases at V and 5 bases at J, with 13 bases between the two ends. The germline CDR1 and CDR2 sequences are SGHTS and YDEGEE. CDR3 length: 14 residues. CDR3 coding DNA: TGTGCCAGCAGCCGGGGGGGTCTCTATCAGCCCCAGCATTTT. Its protein product is CASSRGGLYQPQHF.

The J gene is TRBJ1-1, the V gene TRBV2; 8 bases match TRBD1. This CDR3 has 12 amino acids. With 6 bases clipped from V and 7 bases from J, the junction kept 4 bases outside the gene matches. In germline, CDR1 is SNHLY, CDR2 FYNNEI. The CDR3 loop is CASRGTGLEAFF. The CDR3, as DNA: TGTGCCAGCAGGGGGACAGGACTTGAAGCTTTCTTT.

This clone was counted once. The V and J genes are TRBV5-1 and TRBJ2-3; D may be TRBD2 (7 bases). V lost 2 bases and J lost 3, with 22 bases in between. The CDR3 is 18 amino acids. CDR1 SGHRS and CDR2 YFSETQ come from the germline V gene. CDR3 sequence: CASSLVQGGIWPTDTQYF. The CDR3 DNA sequence: TGCGCCAGCAGCTTAGTACAGGGAGGGATTTGGCCGACAGATACGCAGTATTTT.

This clone has a count of ten or more. Other nucleotide sequences from this sample produce the same CDR3. J is TRBJ2-7 and V is TRBV6-1, with D tentatively TRBD2 (5 bases). This CDR3 comprises 12 residues. CDR1 is MNHNS, CDR2 SASEGT, per germline. V lost 4 bases, J lost 6 bases, and 10 bases lay in between. The CDR3 sequence: CASSVRGSEQYF. The CDR3 DNA reads as TGTGCCAGCAGTGTCCGAGGGTCCGAGCAGTACTTC.

The V call is TRBV6-5, the J call TRBJ2-5; 8 nucleotides align to TRBD1. The CDR3 has 15 residues. The V segment lost 4 bases and the J segment 4 bases; nucleotides outside the gene matches: 8. Germline loops: CDR1 MNHEY, CDR2 SVGAGI. CDR3 coding DNA: TGTGCCAGCAGTTCCCCATGGACAGGGCGAGAGACCCAGTACTTC. Translated, it gives CASSSPWTGRETQYF.

This clone was seen just once. The rearrangement joins TRBV5-4 to TRBJ1-6; D is uncertain. CDR1 and CDR2 (germline): SGHNT, YYREEE (reference sequence). The V gene lost 0 bases and the J gene lost 5 bases, with 9 bases spanning the gap. CDR3 length equals 15 residues. The CDR3 DNA sequence: TGTGCCAGCAGCTTGGGGGCAGCAGATAATTCACCCCTCCACTTT. Residues: CASSLGAADNSPLHF.

This chain connects TRBV6-1 to TRBJ1-5, with 7 nucleotides matching TRBD1. V was pared by 4 bases and J by 4 bases, with 10 bases of the junction left unmatched. The CDR3 length is 16 residues. CDR1 and CDR2 (germline): MNHNS, SASEGT. CDR3 nucleotide sequence: TGTGCCAGCAGTGCAGGCAGGACAGGACTAAATCAGCCCCAGCATTTT. Translated: CASSAGRTGLNQPQHF.

V gene TRBV7-9 combines with J gene TRBJ2-6; 7 positions agree with TRBD1. From germline, CDR1 is SEHNR and CDR2 FQNEAQ (reference sequence). CDR3 length: 14 residues. V dropped 5 bases and J dropped 2; count of bases not matched to a gene: 0. Written as DNA, the CDR3 is TGTGCCAGCAGCCAGGGGGCTGGGGCCAACGTCCTGACTTTC. Its protein product is CASSQGAGANVLTF.

In this sample, this clone turned up once. The chain recombines TRBV5-1 with TRBJ1-2; 7 positions agree with TRBD1. J was trimmed by 4 bases and V by 5 bases; bases with no gene match: 5. The germline V gene encodes CDR1 SGHRS and CDR2 YFSETQ. The CDR3 spans 13 residues. The CDR3 spells CASRETGSYGYTF. In DNA form, the CDR3 reads TGCGCCAGCAGGGAGACAGGGAGCTATGGCTACACCTTC.

The chain combines TRBV7-9 with TRBJ2-7, with D unclear. Trimming shortened V by 2 bases and J by 7 bases, and 12 bases separated the two germline ends. Germline assignment: CDR1 SEHNR and CDR2 FQNEAQ (reference sequence). The CDR3 covers 13 residues. This chain's CDR3 is CASSLNSLGEQYF. The DNA of the CDR3 is TGTGCCAGCAGCTTAAACAGCCTTGGTGAGCAGTACTTC.

This sequence joins TRBV7-2 and TRBJ2-3; perhaps TRBD2 as D (6 bases). Trimming shortened V by 5 bases and J by 4 bases, and 10 bases separated the two germline ends. The germline CDR1 and CDR2 sequences are SGHTA and FQGNSA. The CDR3 extends over 13 amino acids. The DNA for the CDR3 is TGTGCCAGCAGCGCTGGGGGGTCAGATACGCAGTATTTT. It codes for CASSAGGSDTQYF.

The chain couples TRBV10-3 to TRBJ2-1; 8 bases are shared with TRBD1. CDR1 is ENHRY, CDR2 SYGVKD, per germline. Trimming at V came to 2 bases and at J to 9 bases, leaving 12 bases not matched to a gene. This CDR3 is 16 amino acids long. The CDR3 region has the DNA TGTGCCATCAGTGAGGGACAGACAGGGGAATGGGTTGAGCAGTTCTTC. Translating it yields CAISEGQTGEWVEQFF.

The chain links TRBV5-6 to TRBJ2-1; D is possibly TRBD1 or TRBD2 (5 bases each). Germline CDR1 and CDR2: SGHDT and YYEEEE. V was shortened by 4 bases and J by 7 bases, with 12 bases between the two germline ends. CDR3 length: 13 amino acids. CDR3 in DNA: TGTGCCAGCAGCCAGGGACGCTGGAATGAGCAGTTCTTC. It specifies CASSQGRWNEQFF.

The chain combines TRBV9 with TRBJ2-7; TRBD2 agrees at 14 bases. This CDR3 has 15 residues. V gave up 0 bases and J gave up 7 bases; unmatched junction bases: 3. Germline-derived CDR1 and CDR2 are SGDLS and YYNGEE. The chain's CDR3 is CASSVEGLAGVEQYF. CDR3 nucleotides: TGTGCCAGCAGCGTAGAGGGACTAGCGGGAGTTGAGCAGTACTTC.

This clone was seen once. The rearrangement joins TRBV2 to TRBJ1-5; D perhaps matches TRBD1 (6 bases). There are 13 residues in the CDR3. V lost 7 bases and J 3 bases, leaving 10 bases between the germline ends. Germline CDR1 reads SNHLY; CDR2 reads FYNNEI. The chain's CDR3 is CASTGGTNQPQHF. Written as DNA, the CDR3 is TGTGCCAGCACTGGGGGCACCAATCAGCCCCAGCATTTT.

The V and J genes are TRBV2 and TRBJ2-2; D is possibly TRBD1 (6 bases). Germline CDR1 SNHLY, CDR2 FYNNEI. The CDR3 loop spans 14 amino acids. The V end lost 7 bases, the J end lost 5 bases, and 14 bases lay between the germline ends. DNA of the CDR3: TGTGCCAGCAAACAGGGTCGTCCGACCGGGGAGCTGTTTTTT. Translating gives CASKQGRPTGELFF.

CDR3 loop: CASSISRVYQPQHF. CDR3 bases: TGTGCCAGTAGTATTTCCAGGGTCTATCAGCCCCAGCATTTT. This chain uses TRBV19 with TRBJ1-5, with a possible D match to TRBD1 (5 bases). V was shortened by 3 bases and J by 5 bases, with 11 bases between the two germline ends. Germline CDR1 is LNHDA and CDR2 is SQIVND (reference sequence). The CDR3 is made up of 14 amino acids.